One and the same sample provided the 12 T cell receptor beta chains below, sequenced in a study of T-cell reconstitution after alpha-beta-depleted transplantation in children. Preparation of the TCRbeta library used unique molecular identifiers. TCRdb passed the PCR reads through MiXCR, listing each CDR3 protein once. This table holds about 160,000 distinct CDR3 sequences, around 10% found once. The sample here was PBMCs, taken before TCRalphabeta/CD19-depleted stem cell transplant. Receptor source: a boy younger than 10 with acute myeloid leukemia, due to receive a stem cell transplant.

This clonotype was seen many times. The rearrangement joins TRBV6-1 to TRBJ1-1; D is undetermined. Germline CDR1 is MNHNS and CDR2 is SASEGT. Trimming shortened V by 7 bases and J by 5 bases, and 14 bases separated the two germline ends. The CDR3 runs to 13 residues. The CDR3 nucleotides are TGTGCCAGCATCCCACTTATCGGGACTGAAGCTTTCTTT. Translation gives CASIPLIGTEAFF.

CDR3 protein: CAMGPALLCFSGANVLTF. The CDR3 bases are TGTGCCATGGGCCCCGCGCTCCTCTGCTTCTCTGGGGCCAACGTCCTGACTTTC. The gene calls are TRBV4-2 and TRBJ2-6; D call uncertain. The germline V gene has CDR1 LGHNA and CDR2 YNFKEQ. CDR3 length: 18 amino acids. V gave up 10 bases and J gave up 0 bases, with 22 bases separating them.

This clonotype was recorded at least ten times. CDR3 sequence reads: CSHLAGGSDTQYF. In DNA, the CDR3 is TGCAGCCATCTAGCGGGGGGATCGGATACGCAGTATTTT. The gene calls are TRBV29-1 and TRBJ2-3, with 11 bases identical to TRBD2. V was clipped by 8 bases and J by 6 bases; unmatched bases: 7. Looked up from germline, CDR1 is SQVTM and CDR2 is ANQGSEA. The length of the CDR3 is 13 residues.

This clonotype was detected many times. The chain couples TRBV18 to TRBJ1-5; D is undetermined. Germline assignment: CDR1 KGHSH and CDR2 LQKENI. This CDR3 contains 14 residues. V was trimmed by 3 bases and J by 5 bases, leaving 11 bases between them. For the CDR3, the DNA is TGTGCCAGCTCACCCGGACTCCAGGATCAGCCCCAGCATTTT. Amino acid sequence: CASSPGLQDQPQHF. The full variable domain, rest sourced from reference TRBV18 and TRBJ1-5, is NAGVMQNPRHLVRRRGQEARLRCSPMKGHSHVYWYRQLPEEGLKFMVYLQKENIIDESGMPKERFSAEFPKEGPSILRIQQVVRGDSAAYFCASSPGLQDQPQHFGDGTRLSIL.

In this sample, this clonotype turned up many times. V is TRBV5-1 and J is TRBJ2-7; D is tentatively TRBD1 or TRBD2 (6 bases each). V was shortened by 2 bases and J by 2 bases, with 17 bases between the two germline ends. The CDR3 is made up of 16 amino acids. Germline values: CDR1 SGHRS, CDR2 YFSETQ. CDR3 in DNA: TGCGCCAGCAGCTTTGACCAACAGGGAGGTACCTACGAGCAGTACTTC. It codes for CASSFDQQGGTYEQYF.

This clonotype showed up many times. This chain links TRBV5-5 with TRBJ1-4; D is ambiguous. Looked up from germline, CDR1 is SGHKS and CDR2 is YYEKEE (reference sequence). There are 17 residues in the CDR3. The germline V and J ends were trimmed by 4 bases and 3 bases, with 19 bases remaining between them. CDR3 nucleotide sequence: TGTGCCAGCAGCCGGGTCGGGGTCGTCGGGGCTAATGAAAAACTGTTTTTT. Translation: CASSRVGVVGANEKLFF.

This clonotype was counted many times. The rearrangement uses TRBV20-1 and TRBJ2-3; D is unclear. The CDR3 runs 12 residues. V lost 4 bases, J lost 6 bases, and 11 bases lay in between. Looked up from germline, CDR1 is DFQATT and CDR2 is SNEGSKA (reference sequence). The CDR3 nucleotides are TGCAGTGCTATAACCGACTTCGATACGCAGTATTTT. Its translation: CSAITDFDTQYF.

This clonotype was seen ten or more times. This chain connects TRBV2 to TRBJ1-4; the D is unclear. CDR1 is SNHLY, CDR2 FYNNEI, per germline. V shed 8 bases and J shed 8 bases, with 9 bases lying between them. The CDR3 contains 11 residues. CDR3 sequence (DNA): TGTGCCAGCGATTTTCGGGAAAAACTGTTTTTT. Residues: CASDFREKLFF.

Many counts were recorded for this clonotype. V and J are TRBV20-1 and TRBJ2-1; D might be TRBD1 or TRBD2, each matching 5 bases. CDR1 and CDR2 (germline): DFQATT, SNEGSKA (reference sequence). This CDR3 is built from 15 residues. V lost 0 bases to trimming and J lost 8 bases, with 17 bases between them. Here the CDR3 reads CSARELSPGRDEQFF. The CDR3 bases are TGCAGTGCTAGAGAGCTCTCCCCGGGACGCGATGAGCAGTTCTTC.

V usage is TRBV18 and J usage is TRBJ2-7; TRBD2 is a possible D gene (5 bases). V lost 3 bases, J lost 5 bases, and 11 bases lay in between. The CDR3 totals 13 residues. The germline V gene encodes CDR1 KGHSH and CDR2 LQKENI. CDR3 sequence: CASSPIEGDEQYV. DNA of the CDR3: TGTGCCAGCTCACCTATAGAGGGCGACGAGCAGTACGTC.

This clonotype came up many times. CDR3 loop: CASSYLRTTNTEAFF. DNA of the CDR3: TGTGCCAGCAGTTACCTCCGGACAACGAACACTGAAGCTTTCTTT. V usage is TRBV6-5 and J usage is TRBJ1-1, with a weak D call TRBD1 (5 bases). Between the trimmed V and J ends, which lost 2 bases and 1 base, there was a span of 11 bases. The CDR3 sequence is 15 residues long. Germline CDR1 reads MNHEY; CDR2 reads SVGAGI.

This clonotype was counted many times. The chain is built from TRBV20-1 and TRBJ1-6; 11 positions agree with TRBD1. Per germline, CDR1 DFQATT and CDR2 SNEGSKA (reference sequence). The CDR3 covers 12 residues. The V gene end was trimmed by 7 bases and the J gene end by 10 bases; junction bases not matched to a gene: 3. The CDR3 loop reads CSGGDRGSPLHF. The CDR3 DNA follows: TGCAGTGGTGGGGACAGGGGGTCACCCCTCCACTTT.